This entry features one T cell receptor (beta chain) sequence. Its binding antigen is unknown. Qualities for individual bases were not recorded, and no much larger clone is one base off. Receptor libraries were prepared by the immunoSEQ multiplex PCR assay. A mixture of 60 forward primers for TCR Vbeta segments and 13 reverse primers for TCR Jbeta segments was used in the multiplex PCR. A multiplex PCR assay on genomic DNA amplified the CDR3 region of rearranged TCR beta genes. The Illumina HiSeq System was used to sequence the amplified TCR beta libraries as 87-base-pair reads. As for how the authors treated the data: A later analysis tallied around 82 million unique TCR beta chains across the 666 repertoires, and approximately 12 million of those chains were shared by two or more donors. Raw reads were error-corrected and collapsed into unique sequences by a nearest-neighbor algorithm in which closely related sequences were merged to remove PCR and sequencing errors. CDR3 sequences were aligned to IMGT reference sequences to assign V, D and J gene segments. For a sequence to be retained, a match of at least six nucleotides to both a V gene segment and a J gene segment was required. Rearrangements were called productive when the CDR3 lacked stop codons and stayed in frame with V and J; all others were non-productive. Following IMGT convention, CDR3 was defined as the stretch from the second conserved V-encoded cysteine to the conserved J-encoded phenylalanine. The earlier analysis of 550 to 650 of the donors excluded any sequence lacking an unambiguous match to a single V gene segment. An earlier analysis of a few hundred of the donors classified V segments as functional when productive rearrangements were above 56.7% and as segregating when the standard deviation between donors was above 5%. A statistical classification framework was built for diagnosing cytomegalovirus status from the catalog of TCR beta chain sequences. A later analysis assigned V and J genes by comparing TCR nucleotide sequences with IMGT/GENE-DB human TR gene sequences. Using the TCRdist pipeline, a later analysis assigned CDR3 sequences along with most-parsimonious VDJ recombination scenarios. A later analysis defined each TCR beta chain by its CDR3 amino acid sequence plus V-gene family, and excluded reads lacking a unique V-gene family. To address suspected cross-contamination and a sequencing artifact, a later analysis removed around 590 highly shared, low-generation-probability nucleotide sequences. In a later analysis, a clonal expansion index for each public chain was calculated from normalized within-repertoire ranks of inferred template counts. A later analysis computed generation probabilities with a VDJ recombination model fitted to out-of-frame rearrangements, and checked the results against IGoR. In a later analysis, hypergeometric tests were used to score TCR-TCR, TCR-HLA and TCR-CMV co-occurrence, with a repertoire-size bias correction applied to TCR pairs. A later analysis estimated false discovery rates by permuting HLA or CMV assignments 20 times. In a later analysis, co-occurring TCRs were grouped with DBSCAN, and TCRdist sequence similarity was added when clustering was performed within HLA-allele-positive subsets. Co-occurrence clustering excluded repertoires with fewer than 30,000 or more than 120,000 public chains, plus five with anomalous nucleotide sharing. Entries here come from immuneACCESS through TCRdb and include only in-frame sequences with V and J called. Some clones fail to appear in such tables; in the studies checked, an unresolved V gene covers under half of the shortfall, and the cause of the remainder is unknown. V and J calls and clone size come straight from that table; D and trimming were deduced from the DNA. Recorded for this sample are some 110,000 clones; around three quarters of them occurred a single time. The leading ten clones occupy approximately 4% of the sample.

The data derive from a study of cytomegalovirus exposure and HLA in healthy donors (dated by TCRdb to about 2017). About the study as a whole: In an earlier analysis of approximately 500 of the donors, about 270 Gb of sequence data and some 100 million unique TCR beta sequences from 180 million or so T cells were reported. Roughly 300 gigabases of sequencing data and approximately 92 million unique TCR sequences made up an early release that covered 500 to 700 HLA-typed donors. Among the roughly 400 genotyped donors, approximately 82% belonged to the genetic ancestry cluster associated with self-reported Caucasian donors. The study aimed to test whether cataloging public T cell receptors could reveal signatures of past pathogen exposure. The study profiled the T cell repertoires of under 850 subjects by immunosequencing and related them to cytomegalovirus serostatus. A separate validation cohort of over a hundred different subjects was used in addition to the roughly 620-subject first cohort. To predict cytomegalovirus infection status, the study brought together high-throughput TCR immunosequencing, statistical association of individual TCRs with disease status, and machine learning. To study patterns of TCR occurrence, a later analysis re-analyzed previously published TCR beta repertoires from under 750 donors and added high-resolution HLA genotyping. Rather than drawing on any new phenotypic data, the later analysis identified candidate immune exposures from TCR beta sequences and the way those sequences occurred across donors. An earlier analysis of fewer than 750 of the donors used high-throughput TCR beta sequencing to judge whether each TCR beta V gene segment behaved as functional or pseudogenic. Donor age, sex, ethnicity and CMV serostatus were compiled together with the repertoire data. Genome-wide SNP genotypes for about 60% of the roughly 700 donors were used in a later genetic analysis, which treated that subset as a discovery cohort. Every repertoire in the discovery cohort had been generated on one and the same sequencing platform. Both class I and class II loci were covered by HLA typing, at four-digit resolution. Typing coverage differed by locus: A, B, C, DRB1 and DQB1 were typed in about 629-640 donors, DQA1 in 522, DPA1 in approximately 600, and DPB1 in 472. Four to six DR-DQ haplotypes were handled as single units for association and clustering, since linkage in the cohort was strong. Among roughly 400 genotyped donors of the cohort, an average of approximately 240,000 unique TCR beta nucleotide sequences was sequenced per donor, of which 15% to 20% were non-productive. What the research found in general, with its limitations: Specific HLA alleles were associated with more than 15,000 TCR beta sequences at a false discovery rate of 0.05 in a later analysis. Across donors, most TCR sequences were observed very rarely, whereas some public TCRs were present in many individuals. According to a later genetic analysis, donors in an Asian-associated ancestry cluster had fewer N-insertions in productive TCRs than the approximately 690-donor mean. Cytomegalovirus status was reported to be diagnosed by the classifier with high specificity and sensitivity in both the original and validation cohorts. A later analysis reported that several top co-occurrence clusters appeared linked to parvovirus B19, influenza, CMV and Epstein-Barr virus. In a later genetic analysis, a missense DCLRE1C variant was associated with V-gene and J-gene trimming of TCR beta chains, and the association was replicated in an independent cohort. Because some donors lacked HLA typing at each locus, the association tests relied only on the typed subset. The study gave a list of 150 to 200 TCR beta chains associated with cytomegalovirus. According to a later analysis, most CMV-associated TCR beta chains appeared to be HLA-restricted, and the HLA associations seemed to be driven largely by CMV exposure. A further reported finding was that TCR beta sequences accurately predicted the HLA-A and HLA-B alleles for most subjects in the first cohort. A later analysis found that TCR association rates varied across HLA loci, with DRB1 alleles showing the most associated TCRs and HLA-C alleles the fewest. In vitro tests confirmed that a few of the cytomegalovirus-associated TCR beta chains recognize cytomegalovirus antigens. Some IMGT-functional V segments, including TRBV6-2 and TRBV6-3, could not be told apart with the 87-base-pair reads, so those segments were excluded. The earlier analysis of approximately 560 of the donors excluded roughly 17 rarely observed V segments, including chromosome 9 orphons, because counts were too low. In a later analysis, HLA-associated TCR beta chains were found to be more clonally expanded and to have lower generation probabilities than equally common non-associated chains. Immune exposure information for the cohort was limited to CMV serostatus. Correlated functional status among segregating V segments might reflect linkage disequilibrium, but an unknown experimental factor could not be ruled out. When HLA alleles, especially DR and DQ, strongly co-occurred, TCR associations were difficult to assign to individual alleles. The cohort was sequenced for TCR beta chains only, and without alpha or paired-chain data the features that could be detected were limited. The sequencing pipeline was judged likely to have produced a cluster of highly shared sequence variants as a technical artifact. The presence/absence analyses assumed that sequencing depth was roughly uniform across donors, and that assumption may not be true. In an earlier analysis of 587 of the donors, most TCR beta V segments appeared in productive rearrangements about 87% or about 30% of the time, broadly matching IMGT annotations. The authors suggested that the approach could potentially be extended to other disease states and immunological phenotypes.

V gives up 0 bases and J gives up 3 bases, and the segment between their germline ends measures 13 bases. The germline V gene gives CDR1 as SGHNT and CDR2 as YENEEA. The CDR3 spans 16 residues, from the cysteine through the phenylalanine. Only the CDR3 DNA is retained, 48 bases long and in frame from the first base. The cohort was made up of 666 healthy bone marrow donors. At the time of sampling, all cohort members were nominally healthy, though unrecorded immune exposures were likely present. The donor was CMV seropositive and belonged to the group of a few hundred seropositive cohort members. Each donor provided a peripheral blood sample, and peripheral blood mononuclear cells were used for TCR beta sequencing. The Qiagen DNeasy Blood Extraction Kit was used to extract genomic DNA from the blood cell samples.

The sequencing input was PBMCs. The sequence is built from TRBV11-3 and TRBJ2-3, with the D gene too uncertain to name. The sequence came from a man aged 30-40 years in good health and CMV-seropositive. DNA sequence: TGTGCCAGCAGCTTAGAGACTTCGAGGCGGACAGATACGCAGTATTTT. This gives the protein CASSLETSRRTDTQYF.